A selection of T cell receptor beta chains follows, all from one sample in a study of blood T cell repertoires in COVID-19. The protocol was immunoSEQ multiplex PCR, while the TCRdb copy is restricted to in-frame clones and leaves out a portion. Of a few hundred thousand clones listed, around 88% are singletons. Specimen: peripheral blood. The receptors originated from a man older than 75 with acute or convalescent COVID-19. The CDR3 runs from the conserved cysteine through the conserved F or W. The order of the fields is CDR3 protein, J gene, V gene, CDR3 length.

CDR3aa: CASSRGGIDTGELFF
j_gene: TRBJ2-2
v_gene: TRBV19
len: 15

CDR3aa: CASSVSLGGFSNTEAFF
j_gene: TRBJ1-1
v_gene: TRBV5-1
len: 17

CDR3aa: CASSLGGVGELFF
j_gene: TRBJ2-2
v_gene: TRBV7-9
len: 13

CDR3aa: CASSSPRDYQETQYF
j_gene: TRBJ2-5
v_gene: TRBV28
len: 15

CDR3aa: CASSVESRGREQFF
j_gene: TRBJ2-1
v_gene: TRBV9
len: 14

CDR3aa: CASSSDSGNTIYF
j_gene: TRBJ1-3
v_gene: TRBV10-2
len: 13

CDR3aa: CASTPRGQGASEQYF
j_gene: TRBJ2-7
v_gene: TRBV28
len: 15

CDR3aa: CASKRSNSPLHF
j_gene: TRBJ1-6
v_gene: TRBV12-3/TRBV12-4
len: 12

CDR3aa: CASSQDMGTVTYNEQFF
j_gene: TRBJ2-1
v_gene: TRBV3-1/TRBV3-2
len: 17

CDR3aa: CASSLGQGAGGDTQYF
j_gene: TRBJ2-3
v_gene: TRBV5-4
len: 16

CDR3aa: CASTDRYEQYF
j_gene: TRBJ2-7
v_gene: TRBV28
len: 11

CDR3aa: CASSFRDRNEKLFF
j_gene: TRBJ1-4
v_gene: TRBV5-1
len: 14

CDR3aa: CASSIWANTEAFF
j_gene: TRBJ1-1
v_gene: TRBV19
len: 13